This entry concerns a single T cell receptor beta chain. One entry per CDR3 protein, called by TCRdb with MiXCR from the reads. The table lists 310,000 or so distinct CDR3 sequences, 9.6% of them singletons. The sample comes from a study of T cell repertoires in cytomegalovirus infection. The V gene's germline CDR1 is SGHRS and CDR2 YFSETQ. The CDR3 covers 13 residues. V lost 4 bases to trimming and J lost 2 bases, with 9 bases between them. The source is a human donor in good health (CMV status not recorded). Some clones in this sample may be carry-over from other donors' samples. Sequencing was done on a sample of PBMCs. V gene TRBV5-1 combines with J gene TRBJ2-5; possibly TRBD2 for D (5 bases). CDR3 nucleotides: TGCGCCAGCAGCCCCCGGGAACAAGAGACCCAGTACTTC. As protein: CASSPREQETQYF. The full variable domain, its missing parts supplied by reference TRBV5-1 and TRBJ2-5, is KAGVTQTPRYLIKTRGQQVTLSCSPISGHRSVSWYQQTPGQGLQFLFEYFSETQRNKGNFPGRFSGRQFSNSRSEMNVSTLELGDSALYLCASSPREQETQYFGPGTRLLVL.